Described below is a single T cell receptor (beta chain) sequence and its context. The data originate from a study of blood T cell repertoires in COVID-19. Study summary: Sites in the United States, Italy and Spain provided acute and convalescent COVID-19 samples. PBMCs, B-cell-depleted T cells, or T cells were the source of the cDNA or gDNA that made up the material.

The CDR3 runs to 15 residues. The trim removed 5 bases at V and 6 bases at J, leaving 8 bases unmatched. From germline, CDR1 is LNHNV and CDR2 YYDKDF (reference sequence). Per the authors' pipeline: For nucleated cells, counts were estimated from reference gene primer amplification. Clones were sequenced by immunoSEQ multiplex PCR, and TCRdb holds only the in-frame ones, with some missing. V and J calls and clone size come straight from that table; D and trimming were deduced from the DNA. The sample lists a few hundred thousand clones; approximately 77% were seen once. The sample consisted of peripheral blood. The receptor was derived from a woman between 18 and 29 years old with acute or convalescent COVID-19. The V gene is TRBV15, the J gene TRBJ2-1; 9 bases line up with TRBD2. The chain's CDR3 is CATSGSGSFINEQFF. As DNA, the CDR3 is TGTGCCACCAGCGGTAGCGGGAGTTTTATCAATGAGCAGTTCTTC.